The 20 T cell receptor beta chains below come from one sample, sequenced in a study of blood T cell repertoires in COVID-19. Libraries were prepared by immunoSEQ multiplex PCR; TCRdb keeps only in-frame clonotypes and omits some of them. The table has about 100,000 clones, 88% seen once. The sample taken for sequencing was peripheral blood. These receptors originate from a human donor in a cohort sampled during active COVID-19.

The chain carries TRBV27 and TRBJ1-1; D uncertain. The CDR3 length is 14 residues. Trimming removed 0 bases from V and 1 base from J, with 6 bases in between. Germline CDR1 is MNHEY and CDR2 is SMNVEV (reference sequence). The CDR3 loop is CASSLSAGNTEAFF. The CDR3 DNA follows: TGTGCCAGCAGTTTATCTGCAGGGAACACTGAAGCTTTCTTT.

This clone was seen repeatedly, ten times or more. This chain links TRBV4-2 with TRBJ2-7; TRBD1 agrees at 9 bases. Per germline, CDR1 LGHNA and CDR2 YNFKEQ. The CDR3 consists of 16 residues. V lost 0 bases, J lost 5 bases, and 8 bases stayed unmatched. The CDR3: CASSQDSGTGSNEQYF. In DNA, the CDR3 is TGTGCCAGCAGCCAAGACTCCGGGACAGGGTCCAACGAGCAGTACTTC.

This CDR3 reads CASRPGGGDMRRETQYF. The CDR3, as DNA: TGTGCCAGCAGACCGGGGGGAGGAGACATGAGGCGGGAGACCCAGTACTTC. This sequence joins TRBV27 and TRBJ2-5; 7 bases are shared with TRBD2. The V gene's germline CDR1 is MNHEY and CDR2 SMNVEV (reference sequence). The CDR3 loop spans 17 amino acids. Losses at the gene ends were 6 bases for V and 5 bases for J; bases not matched to a gene: 18.

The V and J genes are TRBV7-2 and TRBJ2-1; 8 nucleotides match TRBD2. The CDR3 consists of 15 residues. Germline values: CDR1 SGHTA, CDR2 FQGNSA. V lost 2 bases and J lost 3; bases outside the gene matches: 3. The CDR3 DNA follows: TGTGCCAGCAGCTTAAACGGGAGGGACTACAATGAGCAGTTCTTC. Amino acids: CASSLNGRDYNEQFF.

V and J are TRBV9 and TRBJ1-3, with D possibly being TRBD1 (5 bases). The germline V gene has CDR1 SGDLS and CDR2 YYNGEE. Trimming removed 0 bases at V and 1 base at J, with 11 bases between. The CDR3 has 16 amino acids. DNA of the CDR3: TGTGCCAGCAGCGTAGAGTTCAGGGTATCTGGAAACACCATATATTTT. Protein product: CASSVEFRVSGNTIYF. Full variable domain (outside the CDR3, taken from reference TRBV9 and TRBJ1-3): DSGVTQTPKHLITATGQRVTLRCSPRSGDLSVYWYQQSLDQGLQFLIQYYNGEERAKGNILERFSAQQFPDLHSELNLSSLELGDSALYFCASSVEFRVSGNTIYFGEGSWLTVV.

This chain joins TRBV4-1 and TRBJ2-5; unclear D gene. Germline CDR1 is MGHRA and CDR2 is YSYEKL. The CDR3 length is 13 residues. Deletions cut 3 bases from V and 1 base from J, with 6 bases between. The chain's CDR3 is CASSQIVQETQYF. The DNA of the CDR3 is TGCGCCAGCAGCCAGATAGTCCAAGAGACCCAGTACTTC.

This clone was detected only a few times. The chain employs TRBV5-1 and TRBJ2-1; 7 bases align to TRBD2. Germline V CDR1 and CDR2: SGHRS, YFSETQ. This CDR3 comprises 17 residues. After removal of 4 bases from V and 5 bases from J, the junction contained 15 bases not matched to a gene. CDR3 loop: CASSLLLASGLNNEQFF. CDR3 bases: TGCGCCAGCAGCCTCCTACTAGCGTCTGGACTCAACAATGAGCAGTTCTTC.

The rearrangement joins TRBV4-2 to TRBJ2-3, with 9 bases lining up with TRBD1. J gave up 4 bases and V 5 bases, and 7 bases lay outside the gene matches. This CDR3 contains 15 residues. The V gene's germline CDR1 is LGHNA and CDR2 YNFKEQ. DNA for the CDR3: TGTGCCAGCAGCTCCCGGGACAGGGAACCAGATACGCAGTATTTT. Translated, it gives CASSSRDREPDTQYF.

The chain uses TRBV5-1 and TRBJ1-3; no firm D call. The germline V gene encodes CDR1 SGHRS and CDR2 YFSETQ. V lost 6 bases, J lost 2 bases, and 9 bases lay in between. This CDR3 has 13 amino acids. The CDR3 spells CASNEGTGNTIYF. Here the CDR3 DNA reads TGCGCCAGCAATGAGGGAACTGGAAACACCATATATTTT.

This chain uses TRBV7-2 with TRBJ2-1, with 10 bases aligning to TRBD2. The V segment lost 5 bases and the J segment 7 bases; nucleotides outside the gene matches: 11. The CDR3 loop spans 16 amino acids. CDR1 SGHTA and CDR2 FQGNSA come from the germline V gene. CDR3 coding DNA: TGTGCCAGCAGCGGGTTAGCGGGAGGCAGGACAAATGAGCAGTTCTTC. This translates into CASSGLAGGRTNEQFF. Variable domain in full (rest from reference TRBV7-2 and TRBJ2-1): GAGVSQSPSNKVTEKGKDVELRCDPISGHTALYWYRQSLGQGLEFLIYFQGNSAPDKSGLPSDRFSAERTGGSVSTLTIQRTQQEDSAVYLCASSGLAGGRTNEQFFGPGTRLTVL.

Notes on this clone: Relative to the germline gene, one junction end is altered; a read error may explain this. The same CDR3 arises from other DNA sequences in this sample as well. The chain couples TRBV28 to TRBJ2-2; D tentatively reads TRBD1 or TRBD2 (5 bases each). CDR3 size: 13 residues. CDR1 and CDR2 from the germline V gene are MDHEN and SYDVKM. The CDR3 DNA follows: TGTGCTAGCAGGACTCAGGGAACCGGGGAGCTGTTTTTT. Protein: CASRTQGTGELFF.

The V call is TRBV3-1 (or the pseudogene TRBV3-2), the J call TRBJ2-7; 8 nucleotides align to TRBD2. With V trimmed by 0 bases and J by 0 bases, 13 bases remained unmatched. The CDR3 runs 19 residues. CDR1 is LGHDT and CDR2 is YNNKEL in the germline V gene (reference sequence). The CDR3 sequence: CASSQDLWREVQSSYEQYF. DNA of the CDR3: TGTGCCAGCAGCCAAGATCTGTGGCGGGAGGTCCAAAGCTCCTACGAGCAGTACTTC.

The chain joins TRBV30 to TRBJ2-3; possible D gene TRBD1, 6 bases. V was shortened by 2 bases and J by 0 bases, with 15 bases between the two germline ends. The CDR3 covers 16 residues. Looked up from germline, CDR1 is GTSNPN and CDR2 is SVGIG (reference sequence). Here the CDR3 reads CAWSRGQTYSTDTQYF. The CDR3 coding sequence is TGTGCCTGGAGTCGTGGACAGACCTATAGCACAGATACGCAGTATTTT.

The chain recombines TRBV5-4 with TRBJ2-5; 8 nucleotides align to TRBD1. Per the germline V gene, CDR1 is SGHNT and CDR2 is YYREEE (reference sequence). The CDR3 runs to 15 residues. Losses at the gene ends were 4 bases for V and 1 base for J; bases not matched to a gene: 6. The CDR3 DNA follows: TGTGCCAGCAGCCCCACAGGGGGTCCCCAAGAGACCCAGTACTTC. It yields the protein CASSPTGGPQETQYF.

The DNA for the CDR3 is TGTGCCAGTACCCCAGGGACAGGTCTTCAACGGCAGCCCCAGCATTTT. Its translation: CASTPGTGLQRQPQHF. The chain links TRBV19 to TRBJ1-5, with 8 nucleotides matching TRBD1. The V and J ends lost 7 bases and 7 bases, in that order; junction bases with no gene match: 15. The CDR3 contains 16 residues. From germline, CDR1 is LNHDA and CDR2 SQIVND (reference sequence).

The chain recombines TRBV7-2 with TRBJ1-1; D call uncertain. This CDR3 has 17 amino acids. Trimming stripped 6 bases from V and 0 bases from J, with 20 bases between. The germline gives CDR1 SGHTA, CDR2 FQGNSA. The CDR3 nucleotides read TGTGCCAGCAGTTCCGGGGAGCGGAGTAGGCTGAACACTGAAGCTTTCTTT. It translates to CASSSGERSRLNTEAFF. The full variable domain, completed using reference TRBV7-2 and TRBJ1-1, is GAGVSQSPSNKVTEKGKDVELRCDPISGHTALYWYRQSLGQGLEFLIYFQGNSAPDKSGLPSDRFSAERTGGSVSTLTIQRTQQEDSAVYLCASSSGERSRLNTEAFFGQGTRLTVV.

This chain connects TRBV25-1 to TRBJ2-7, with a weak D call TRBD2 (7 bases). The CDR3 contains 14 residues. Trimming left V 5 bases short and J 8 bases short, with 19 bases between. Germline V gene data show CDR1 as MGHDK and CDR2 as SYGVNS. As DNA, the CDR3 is TGTGCCAGCAGTCCATCGGGGGGCGGGGGTAAGCAGTACTTC. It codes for CASSPSGGGGKQYF.

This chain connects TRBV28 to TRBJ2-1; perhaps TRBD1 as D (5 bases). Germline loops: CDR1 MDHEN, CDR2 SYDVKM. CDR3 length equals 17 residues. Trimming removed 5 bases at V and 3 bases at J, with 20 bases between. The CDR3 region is CASSPPLRAPHYNEQFF. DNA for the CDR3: TGTGCCAGCAGTCCGCCCCTCAGGGCCCCGCACTACAATGAGCAGTTCTTC.

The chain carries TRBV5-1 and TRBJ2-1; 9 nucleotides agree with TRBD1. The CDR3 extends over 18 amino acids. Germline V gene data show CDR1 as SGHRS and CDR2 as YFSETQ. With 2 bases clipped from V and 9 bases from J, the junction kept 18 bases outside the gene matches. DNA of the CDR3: TGCGCCAGCAGCTTATTCTGGGACAGGGAAACACGGGCGGGTGAGCAGTTCTTC. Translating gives CASSLFWDRETRAGEQFF.

Here the CDR3 reads CASSLNPGAISNEQFF. For the CDR3, the DNA is TGTGCCAGCAGCTTAAACCCGGGAGCTATTAGCAATGAGCAGTTCTTC. The chain joins TRBV7-2 to TRBJ2-1; D is perhaps TRBD2 (6 bases). Germline CDR1 is SGHTA and CDR2 is FQGNSA. This CDR3 has 16 amino acids. The V and J ends lost 2 bases and 6 bases respectively, with 17 bases between them. Based on the CDR3 plus reference TRBV7-2 and TRBJ2-1, the full variable domain is GAGVSQSPSNKVTEKGKDVELRCDPISGHTALYWYRQSLGQGLEFLIYFQGNSAPDKSGLPSDRFSAERTGGSVSTLTIQRTQQEDSAVYLCASSLNPGAISNEQFFGPGTRLTVL.